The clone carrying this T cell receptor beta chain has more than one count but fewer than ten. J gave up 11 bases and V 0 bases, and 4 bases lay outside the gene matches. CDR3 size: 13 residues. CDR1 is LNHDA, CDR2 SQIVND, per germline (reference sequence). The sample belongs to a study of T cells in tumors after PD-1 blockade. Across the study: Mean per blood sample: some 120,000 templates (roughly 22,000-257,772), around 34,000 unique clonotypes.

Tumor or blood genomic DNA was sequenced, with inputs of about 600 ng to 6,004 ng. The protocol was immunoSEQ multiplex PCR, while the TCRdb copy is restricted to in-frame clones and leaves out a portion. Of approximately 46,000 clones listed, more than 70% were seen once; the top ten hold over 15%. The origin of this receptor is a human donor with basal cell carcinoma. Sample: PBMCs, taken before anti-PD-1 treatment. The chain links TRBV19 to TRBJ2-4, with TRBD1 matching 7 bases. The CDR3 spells CASSIEDRTVQYF. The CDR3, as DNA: TGTGCCAGTAGTATAGAGGACAGGACCGTTCAGTACTTC.